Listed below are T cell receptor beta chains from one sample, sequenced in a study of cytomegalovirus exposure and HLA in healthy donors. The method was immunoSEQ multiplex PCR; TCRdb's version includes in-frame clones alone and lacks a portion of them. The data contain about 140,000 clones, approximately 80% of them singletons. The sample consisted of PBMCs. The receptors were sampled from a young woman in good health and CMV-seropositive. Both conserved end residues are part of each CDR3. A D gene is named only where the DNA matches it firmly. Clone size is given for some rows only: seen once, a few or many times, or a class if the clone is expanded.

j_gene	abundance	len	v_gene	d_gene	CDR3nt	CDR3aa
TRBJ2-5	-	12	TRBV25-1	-	TGTGCCAGCAGTGGACAGCAAGAGACCCAGTACTTC	CASSGQQETQYF
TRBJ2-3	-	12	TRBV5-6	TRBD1	TGTGCCAGCAGCTTGGGGGACAGCCTCATGGATTTT	CASSLGDSLMDF
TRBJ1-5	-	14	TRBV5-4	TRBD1	TGTGCCAGCAGTAATGGACAGGGCGATCAGCCCCAGCATTTT	CASSNGQGDQPQHF
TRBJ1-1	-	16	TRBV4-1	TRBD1	TGCGCCAGCAGCCAACCACCTGGACAGGGTGGTGGTGAAGCTTTCTTT	CASSQPPGQGGGEAFF
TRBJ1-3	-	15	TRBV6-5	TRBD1	TGTGCCAGCAGTACGGCGGGACAGTTGGTAAACACCATATATTTT	CASSTAGQLVNTIYF
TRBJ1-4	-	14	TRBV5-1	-	TGCGCCAGCAGCTACGGACAGTCGGGTGAAAAACTGTTTTTT	CASSYGQSGEKLFF
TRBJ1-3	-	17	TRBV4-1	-	TGCGCCAGCAGCCAAGGTTGGATAGGCGGCTCTGGAAACACCATATATTTT	CASSQGWIGGSGNTIYF
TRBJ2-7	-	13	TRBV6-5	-	TGTGCCAGCAGCCGACCGGCCACAGGAGAGCAGTACTTC	CASSRPATGEQYF
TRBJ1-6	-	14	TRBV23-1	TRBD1	TGCGCCAGCGCTCTTACAGGGGTCCCTAGGGCCCTCCACTTT	CASALTGVPRALHF
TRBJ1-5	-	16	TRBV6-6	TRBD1	TGTGCCAGCAGTTACGGACAGGGGAAGGTTCCTCAGCCCCAGCATTTT	CASSYGQGKVPQPQHF
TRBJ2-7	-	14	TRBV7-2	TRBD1	TGTGCCAGCAGCTTAAGCCACAGGGGCGCCGAGCAGTACTTC	CASSLSHRGAEQYF
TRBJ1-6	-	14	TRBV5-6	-	TGTGCCAGCAGCCCACGGGGGTATAATTCACCCCTCCACTTT	CASSPRGYNSPLHF
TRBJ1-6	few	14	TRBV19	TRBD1	TGTGCCAGTAACCGGGACAGGGGGAAATCACCCCTCCACTTT	CASNRDRGKSPLHF
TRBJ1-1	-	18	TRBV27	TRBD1	TGTGCCAGCAGTTTATTCGCTTCGACAGGGGGGTCGGACACTGAAGCTTTCTTT	CASSLFASTGGSDTEAFF
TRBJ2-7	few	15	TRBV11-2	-	TGTGCCAGCAGCTTAGGCAACGGGGTCAACTACGAGCAGTACTTC	CASSLGNGVNYEQYF
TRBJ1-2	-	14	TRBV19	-	TGTGCCAGCAGTAGCCGGGGGACCACATATGGCTACACCTTC	CASSSRGTTYGYTF
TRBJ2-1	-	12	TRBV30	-	TGTGCCTGGAGTGCCGGGACATATGAGCAGTTCTTC	CAWSAGTYEQFF
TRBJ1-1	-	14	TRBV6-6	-	TGTGCCAGCAGTTACGGGCACATGAACACTGAAGCTTTCTTT	CASSYGHMNTEAFF
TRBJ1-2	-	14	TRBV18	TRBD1	TGTGCCAGCTCACGACAGGGGAAGGACTATGGCTACACCTTC	CASSRQGKDYGYTF
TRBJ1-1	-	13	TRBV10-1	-	TGCGCCAGCAGGGCGGGGTATGACACTGAAGCTTTCTTT	CASRAGYDTEAFF
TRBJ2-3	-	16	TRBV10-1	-	TGCGCCAGCAGTGAGGGGCAGGGCCTATCAGCAGATACGCAGTATTTT	CASSEGQGLSADTQYF
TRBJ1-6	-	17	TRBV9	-	TGTGCCAGCAGCGTAGGGGACACCTTCTCCTATAATTCACCCCTCCACTTT	CASSVGDTFSYNSPLHF
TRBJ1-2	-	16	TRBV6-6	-	TGTGCCAGCAGTTACGCCTCGACCCCCAGGGTTGGGGGCTACACCTTC	CASSYASTPRVGGYTF
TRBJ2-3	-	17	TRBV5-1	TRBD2	TGCGCCAGCAGCCGGGGGACTAGCGGTACCTCCCCAGATACGCAGTATTTT	CASSRGTSGTSPDTQYF
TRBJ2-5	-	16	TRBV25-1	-	TGTGCCAGCAGTGAGGAGTCACGGAATGCTCAAGAGACCCAGTACTTC	CASSEESRNAQETQYF
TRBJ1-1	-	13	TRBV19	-	TGTGCCAGTAGTATACTTCGGGGGGACTCGCTTTTCTTT	CASSILRGDSLFF
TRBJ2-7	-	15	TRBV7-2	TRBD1	TGTGCCAGCAGCCCCAGGGACAGGGGTTCGTACGAGCAGTACTTC	CASSPRDRGSYEQYF
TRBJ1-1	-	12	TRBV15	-	TGTGCCACCAGCAGAGTGGAGACTGAAGCTTTCTTT	CATSRVETEAFF
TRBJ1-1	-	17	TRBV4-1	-	TGCGCCAGCAGCCAAGACCAAGTAGCGAGCAGGAACACTGAAGCTTTCTTT	CASSQDQVASRNTEAFF
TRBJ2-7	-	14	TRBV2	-	TGTGCCAGCAGTGAGGGGGGGGCCCAGAACGAGCAGTACTTC	CASSEGGAQNEQYF
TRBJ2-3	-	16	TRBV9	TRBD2	TGTGCCAGCAGCCCCGAACCGGGACTAGCAACAGATACGCAGTATTTT	CASSPEPGLATDTQYF
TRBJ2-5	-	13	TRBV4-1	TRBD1	TGCGCCAGCAGCCAGCCAGGGGGAGAGACCCAGTACTTC	CASSQPGGETQYF
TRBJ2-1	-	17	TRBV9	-	TGTGCCAGCAGCGTAGATGGAGGGGGCCGTTCCTACAATGAGCAGTTCTTC	CASSVDGGGRSYNEQFF
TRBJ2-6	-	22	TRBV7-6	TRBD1	TGTGCCAGCAGCTTAGAAGGGCCAGGGGGCGTTGTGGGGATGCCTGGGGCCAACGTCCTGACTTTC	CASSLEGPGGVVGMPGANVLTF
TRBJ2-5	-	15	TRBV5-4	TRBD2	TGTGCCAGCAGCTTGAGATCCGGGAGGCAAGAGACCCAGTACTTC	CASSLRSGRQETQYF
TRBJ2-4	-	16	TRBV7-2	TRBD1	TGTGCCAGCAGCTCCGGACAGGGGCGAGCCAAAAACATTCAGTACTTC	CASSSGQGRAKNIQYF
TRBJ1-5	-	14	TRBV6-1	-	TGTGCCAGCAGTGAAAGTCGGGGGAATCAGCCCCAGCATTTT	CASSESRGNQPQHF
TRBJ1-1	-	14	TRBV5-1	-	TGCGCCAGCAGGGGTGGGCAAGGAAACACTGAAGCTTTCTTT	CASRGGQGNTEAFF
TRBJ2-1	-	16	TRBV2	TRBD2	TGTGCCAGCAGCCTCACTAGCGGGGGGGCGTATAATGAGCAGTTCTTC	CASSLTSGGAYNEQFF
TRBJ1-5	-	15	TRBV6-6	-	TGTGCCAGCAGTTCACAGGGCTATAGCAATCAGCCCCAGCATTTT	CASSSQGYSNQPQHF
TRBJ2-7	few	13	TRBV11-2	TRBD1	TGTGCCAGCAGTTTCTGGACAGGCTACGAGCAGTACTTC	CASSFWTGYEQYF
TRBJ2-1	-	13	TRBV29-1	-	TGCAGCGTCGATGAACAGGGGAGGAATGAGCAGTTCTTC	CSVDEQGRNEQFF
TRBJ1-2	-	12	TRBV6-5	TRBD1	TGTGCCAGCAGCCCCGACAGGGGGGGCTACACCTTC	CASSPDRGGYTF